A single sample gave rise to the 30 T cell receptor beta chains below, sequenced in a study of T cell responses to AZD1222 COVID-19 vaccine. Here immunoSEQ multiplex PCR was the method, and the copy in TCRdb shows in-frame clones only, minus some. The sample holds 90,000 to 150,000 clones; around 89% are singletons and the top ten take 6% to 8.5%. Sequenced here: peripheral blood, sampled 28 days after the second AZD1222 dose. These TCRs come from an adult who received the AZD1222 COVID-19 vaccine.

This clone appeared a few times. The J gene is TRBJ1-4, the V gene TRBV3-1 (or the pseudogene TRBV3-2); D is possibly TRBD1 (6 bases). This CDR3 has 12 residues. Per the germline V gene, CDR1 is LGHDT and CDR2 is YNNKEL (reference sequence). V lost 5 bases to trimming and J lost 7 bases, with 8 bases between them. In DNA form, the CDR3 reads TGTGCCAGCAGCAGGACAGTTGAAAAACTGTTTTTT. It encodes CASSRTVEKLFF.

This chain joins TRBV19 and TRBJ2-2; TRBD2 matches at 10 bases. Trimming at V came to 11 bases and at J to 1 base, leaving 7 bases not matched to a gene. The CDR3 is 15 amino acids. Germline assignment: CDR1 LNHDA and CDR2 SQIVND (reference sequence). Here the CDR3 DNA reads TGTGCCTCAAGGGCTAGCGGGAGGAACACCGGGGAGCTGTTTTTT. Protein sequence: CASRASGRNTGELFF.

This chain links TRBV29-1 with TRBJ2-7, with 7 positions matching TRBD2. The CDR3 runs 12 residues. CDR1 is SQVTM and CDR2 is ANQGSEA in the germline V gene. V shed 6 bases and J 3 bases; nucleotides not matched to a gene: 5. This CDR3 is CSVTSLGYEQYF. Written as DNA, the CDR3 is TGCAGCGTGACTAGCTTAGGCTACGAGCAGTACTTC.

The V call is TRBV13, the J call TRBJ2-1, with a weak D call TRBD1 (6 bases). This CDR3 has 15 amino acids. Between the trimmed V and J ends, which lost 5 bases and 4 bases, there was a span of 15 bases. Germline V gives CDR1 PRHDT, CDR2 FYEKMQ (reference sequence). The DNA of the CDR3 is TGTGCCAGCAGCGTAACAGGGAATCCTTACAATGAGCAGTTCTTC. It is translated as CASSVTGNPYNEQFF.

The chain recombines TRBV27 with TRBJ2-7; D might be TRBD1 (5 bases). Germline values: CDR1 MNHEY, CDR2 SMNVEV (reference sequence). The V and J ends lost 5 bases and 2 bases respectively, with 13 bases between them. CDR3 size: 14 residues. CDR3 bases: TGTGCCAGCAGTGTTAAGGGGCGCACCTACGAGCAGTACTTC. Its translation: CASSVKGRTYEQYF.

The chain employs TRBV9 and TRBJ2-1; either TRBD1 or TRBD2 may supply D (6 bases each). Germline loops: CDR1 SGDLS, CDR2 YYNGEE. CDR3 length: 14 residues. V lost 0 bases, J lost 8 bases, and 12 bases lay in between. The CDR3 reads CASSVEGGADEQFF. CDR3 DNA sequence: TGTGCCAGCAGCGTAGAGGGGGGTGCGGATGAGCAGTTCTTC. The full variable domain, rest sourced from reference TRBV9 and TRBJ2-1, is DSGVTQTPKHLITATGQRVTLRCSPRSGDLSVYWYQQSLDQGLQFLIQYYNGEERAKGNILERFSAQQFPDLHSELNLSSLELGDSALYFCASSVEGGADEQFFGPGTRLTVL.

The rearrangement links TRBV7-8 to TRBJ2-7, with D uncertain. Between the trimmed V and J ends, which lost 3 bases and 5 bases, there was a span of 5 bases. Germline lookup yields CDR1 SGHVS and CDR2 FQNEAQ. The CDR3 length is 11 residues. Here the CDR3 DNA reads TGTGCCAGCAGCTTCTTCGACGAGCAGTACTTC. It codes for CASSFFDEQYF. Variable domain in full (rest from reference TRBV7-8 and TRBJ2-7): GAGVSQSPRYKVAKRGQDVALRCDPISGHVSLFWYQQALGQGPEFLTYFQNEAQLDKSGLPSDRFFAERPEGSVSTLKIQRTQQEDSAVYLCASSFFDEQYFGPGTRLTVT.

The V call is TRBV5-1, the J call TRBJ2-1, with 13 bases that match TRBD2. This CDR3 region has 14 residues. Trimming cost V 3 bases and J 10 bases; bases outside gene matches: 4. CDR1 and CDR2 from the germline V gene are SGHRS and YFSETQ. CDR3 region: CASSWGTSGVEQFF. The CDR3 coding sequence is TGCGCCAGCAGCTGGGGGACTAGCGGGGTAGAGCAGTTCTTC.

The chain carries TRBV11-2 and TRBJ1-5; 9 nucleotides align to TRBD1. This CDR3 spans 15 amino acids. CDR1 is SGHAT and CDR2 is FQNNGV in the germline V gene. Trimming cost V 3 bases and J 7 bases; bases outside gene matches: 7. The CDR3 loop is CASSLGTGKGQPQHF. The CDR3 DNA sequence: TGTGCCAGCAGCTTGGGGACAGGGAAGGGACAGCCCCAGCATTTT.

This clone was picked up one time. The chain is built from TRBV7-9 and TRBJ2-2; 7 bases are shared with TRBD2. Trimming cost V 1 base and J 5 bases; bases outside gene matches: 7. The CDR3 is 16 amino acids. Germline V gives CDR1 SEHNR, CDR2 FQNEAQ (reference sequence). The CDR3 sequence: CASSLGEGRRTGELFF. The CDR3 bases are TGTGCCAGCAGCTTAGGGGAGGGTCGGAGGACCGGGGAGCTGTTTTTT.

The CDR3, as DNA: TGTGCCAGCTCACCACCGATCCTACCGTACCAAGAGACCCAGTACTTC. This encodes CASSPPILPYQETQYF. The genes are TRBV18 and TRBJ2-5; D is undetermined. Per the germline V gene, CDR1 is KGHSH and CDR2 is LQKENI. V gave up 0 bases and J gave up 0 bases, with 11 bases separating them. The CDR3 runs 16 residues.

The chain joins TRBV20-1 to TRBJ2-7; TRBD1 matches at 9 bases. Germline trimming cut 3 bases from V and 1 base from J; bases unmatched to any gene: 4. CDR3 length: 14 residues. Germline V gives CDR1 DFQATT, CDR2 SNEGSKA (reference sequence). This CDR3 reads CSASTGGSSYEQYF. The CDR3 bases are TGCAGTGCTAGTACAGGGGGCAGTTCCTACGAGCAGTACTTC.

The chain carries TRBV15 and TRBJ1-1; D is ambiguous. Germline-derived CDR1 and CDR2 are LNHNV and YYDKDF (reference sequence). The CDR3 contains 15 residues. V was cut by 0 bases and J by 2 bases, with 10 bases left in between. In DNA, the CDR3 is TGTGCCACCAGCAGAGAATCGGCCGGCAACACTGAAGCTTTCTTT. Its protein product is CATSRESAGNTEAFF.

This clone appeared once. The genes are TRBV28 and TRBJ2-7; a possible D gene is TRBD2 (6 bases). Trimming took off 5 bases at V and 3 bases at J, with 14 bases between the two ends. CDR1 and CDR2 from the germline V gene are MDHEN and SYDVKM. The CDR3 covers 14 residues. CDR3 nucleotide sequence: TGTGCCAGCAGTGGACGGAGGGGTTTCTACGAGCAGTACTTC. Protein: CASSGRRGFYEQYF.

V usage is TRBV5-1 and J usage is TRBJ1-2; D perhaps matches TRBD1 (5 bases). Trimming took off 6 bases at V and 4 bases at J, with 16 bases between the two ends. Germline loops: CDR1 SGHRS, CDR2 YFSETQ. CDR3 length equals 14 residues. DNA for the CDR3: TGCGCCAGCATGGGGTCGGGCGGGACCTATGGCTACACCTTC. Translating it yields CASMGSGGTYGYTF. Drawing the rest from reference TRBV5-1 and TRBJ1-2, the complete variable domain is KAGVTQTPRYLIKTRGQQVTLSCSPISGHRSVSWYQQTPGQGLQFLFEYFSETQRNKGNFPGRFSGRQFSNSRSEMNVSTLELGDSALYLCASMGSGGTYGYTFGSGTRLTVV.

The chain recombines TRBV2 with TRBJ2-1, with a possible D match to TRBD1 (5 bases). The CDR3 length is 14 residues. Germline V gene data show CDR1 as SNHLY and CDR2 as FYNNEI. Trimming cost V 2 bases and J 7 bases, with 12 bases left between them. The CDR3 DNA follows: TGTGCCAGCAGTGAATTCAGGACAAGGAATGAGCAGTTCTTC. Its protein product is CASSEFRTRNEQFF.

This clone was detected only once. CDR3 in DNA: TGTGCCACCAGTGTCAGGGTGGGGCCCACAGATACGCAGTATTTT. Translating it yields CATSVRVGPTDTQYF. The V and J genes are TRBV24-1 and TRBJ2-3; perhaps TRBD1 as D (5 bases). This CDR3 has 15 amino acids. In germline, CDR1 is KGHDR, CDR2 SFDVKD. V was trimmed by 5 bases and J by 2 bases, leaving 13 bases between them.

The V and J genes are TRBV4-2 and TRBJ2-2, with 15 nucleotides matching TRBD2. The V segment lost 0 bases and the J segment 7 bases; nucleotides outside the gene matches: 9. This CDR3 has 19 amino acids. CDR1 and CDR2 from the germline V gene are LGHNA and YNFKEQ. This chain's CDR3 is CASSQDSGLAGGRGGELFF. As DNA, the CDR3 is TGTGCCAGCAGCCAAGATTCCGGACTAGCGGGGGGGCGAGGCGGGGAGCTGTTTTTT.

This clone was observed a few times. The V call is TRBV14, the J call TRBJ1-6, with 8 bases fitting TRBD1. CDR1 is SGHDN, CDR2 FVKESK, per germline. The V segment lost 2 bases and the J segment 11 bases; nucleotides outside the gene matches: 2. The CDR3 consists of 13 residues. In DNA form, the CDR3 reads TGTGCCAGCAGCCAAACAGGGGGGACACCCCTCCACTTT. Protein product: CASSQTGGTPLHF. The full variable domain, with the rest looked up from reference TRBV14 and TRBJ1-6, is EAGVTQFPSHSVIEKGQTVTLRCDPISGHDNLYWYRRVMGKEIKFLLHFVKESKQDESGMPNNRFLAERTGGTYSTLKVQPAELEDSGVYFCASSQTGGTPLHFGNGTRLTVT.

This rearrangement joins TRBV3-1 (or the pseudogene TRBV3-2) to TRBJ2-7; 9 bases align to TRBD1. This CDR3 has 17 amino acids. Germline CDR1 reads LGHDT; CDR2 reads YNNKEL (reference sequence). Trimming took 5 bases from V and 3 from J; bases not matched to a gene: 14. CDR3 DNA: TGTGCCAGCAGCATCGGTAGCCGGGACAGGGCTAACTACGAGCAGTACTTC. Protein product: CASSIGSRDRANYEQYF.

The rearrangement joins TRBV7-6 to TRBJ1-1; D perhaps matches TRBD1 (5 bases). The CDR3 consists of 16 residues. Trimming removed 1 base at V and 0 bases at J, with 12 bases between. Per germline, CDR1 SGHVS and CDR2 FNYEAQ. CDR3 in amino acids: CASSLEVQGLNTEAFF. CDR3 nucleotide sequence: TGTGCCAGCAGCTTAGAGGTCCAGGGATTGAACACTGAAGCTTTCTTT.

Only one count was recorded for this clone. This chain links TRBV2 with TRBJ2-1, with 11 nucleotides matching TRBD2. CDR3 size: 14 residues. The germline V gene has CDR1 SNHLY and CDR2 FYNNEI. V shed 2 bases, J shed 11 bases, and the junction held 5 bases outside the gene matches. In DNA, the CDR3 is TGTGCCAGCAGTGAACTAGCGGGAGGTAAAAAGCAGTTCTTC. Residues: CASSELAGGKKQFF.

This clone was seen a single time. This sequence joins TRBV29-1 and TRBJ2-1, with D maybe TRBD1 (6 bases). Germline V lookup: CDR1 SQVTM, CDR2 ANQGSEA. V was trimmed by 7 bases and J by 5 bases, leaving 21 bases between them. The CDR3 extends over 15 amino acids. The CDR3 DNA reads TGCAGCGCTCCTCACAGGGCCCTCGGGAACAATGAGCAGTTCTTC. The encoded protein is CSAPHRALGNNEQFF.

The V call is TRBV24-1, the J call TRBJ2-3; no clear D. Trimming left V 0 bases short and J 5 bases short, with 14 bases between. This CDR3 is built from 16 residues. The V gene's germline CDR1 is KGHDR and CDR2 SFDVKD. The CDR3 loop is CATSDLSDEQLDTQYF. The DNA of the CDR3 is TGTGCCACCAGTGATTTGTCCGACGAGCAGCTAGATACGCAGTATTTT.

The genes are TRBV7-2 and TRBJ1-2; D is undetermined. This CDR3 has 11 residues. V lost 4 bases and J 5 bases, leaving 5 bases between the germline ends. Germline V lookup: CDR1 SGHTA, CDR2 FQGNSA. The CDR3 spells CASSSLYGYTF. CDR3 nucleotides: TGTGCCAGCAGCTCCCTTTATGGCTACACCTTC.

V is TRBV19 and J is TRBJ2-5; TRBD2 agrees at 14 bases. The CDR3 consists of 17 residues. CDR1 is LNHDA and CDR2 is SQIVND in the germline V gene (reference sequence). V gave up 8 bases and J gave up 5 bases; unmatched junction bases: 13. CDR3 coding DNA: TGTGCCAGTGGCGAAAATGAGGGACTAGCGGGAGTGGAGACCCAGTACTTC. Protein sequence: CASGENEGLAGVETQYF.

Turning to this clone: A junction end diverges from the germline sequence, so it may reflect a read error. J is TRBJ1-2 and V is TRBV6-4; 10 nucleotides match TRBD1. The CDR3 length is 16 residues. CDR1 and CDR2 (germline): MRHNA, SNTAGT. The CDR3 region has the DNA TGTGCCAGCAATGACAGAGGGAGGTGGGACAGGGGTGGCTACACCTTC. Residues: CASNDRGRWDRGGYTF.

This chain uses TRBV6-5 with TRBJ2-7; D uncertain. This CDR3 spans 13 amino acids. V was clipped by 0 bases and J by 4 bases, with 7 bases between them. Germline lookup yields CDR1 MNHEY and CDR2 SVGAGI. The CDR3 protein is CASSYSRSYEQYF. The CDR3 DNA is TGTGCCAGCAGTTACTCGAGGTCGTACGAGCAGTACTTC.

This clone was detected only a few times. This sequence joins TRBV2 and TRBJ2-7; the D gene could be TRBD1 or TRBD2 (5 bases each). The CDR3 is 13 residues long. Germline V gene data show CDR1 as SNHLY and CDR2 as FYNNEI. V lost 4 bases to trimming and J lost 2 bases, with 9 bases between them. DNA of the CDR3: TGTGCCAGCAGTGTGGGGGAGACCTACGAGCAGTACTTC. It specifies CASSVGETYEQYF.

The V and J genes are TRBV6-2 or TRBV6-3 and TRBJ2-7; 7 nucleotides align to TRBD2. CDR1 and CDR2 (germline): MNHEY, SVGEGT. The CDR3 covers 17 residues. The V gene end was trimmed by 5 bases and the J gene end by 6 bases; junction bases not matched to a gene: 19. The chain's CDR3 is CASSPTHPGGTVLEQYF. The CDR3 DNA sequence: TGTGCCAGCAGTCCCACTCATCCGGGGGGAACCGTTCTCGAGCAGTACTTC.